Listed below are T cell receptor beta chains from one sample, sequenced in a study of T cells in Graves' hyperthyroidism and ophthalmopathy. TCRdb called the multiplex PCR reads again in MiXCR, with one record for every CDR3 protein. The repertoire holds 730,000 or so distinct CDR3 sequences, with roughly a sixth as singletons. Sequencing was carried out using blood. Receptor source: a woman in her 50s with Graves' hyperthyroidism that later progressed to Graves' ophthalmopathy. The CDR3 runs from the conserved cysteine through the conserved F or W. D genes are given only for firm matches. Clone sizes are given selectively: once, few, many, or a class where the clone is expanded.

d_gene	v_gene	j_gene	abundance	CDR3aa	CDR3nt
TRBD1	TRBV20-1	TRBJ1-2	.	CSAKKGGTGEYGYTF	TGCAGTGCCAAAAAAGGTGGGACAGGGGAGTATGGCTACACCTTC
.	TRBV7-3	TRBJ2-2	.	CASSLSQDAKPGELFF	TGTGCCAGCAGCTTAAGCCAGGACGCGAAACCCGGGGAGCTGTTTTTT
.	TRBV29-1	TRBJ1-1	.	CSAWGVGNTEAFF	TGCAGCGCCTGGGGGGTAGGGAACACTGAAGCTTTCTTT
.	TRBV7-2	TRBJ1-1	.	CASSLFAGNTEAFF	TGTGCCAGCAGCTTATTCGCGGGGAACACTGAAGCTTTCTTT
TRBD1	TRBV12-3/TRBV12-4	TRBJ2-2	many	CASSLGRTGSKPGELFF	TGTGCCAGCAGTTTGGGGAGGACAGGGTCGAAGCCCGGGGAGCTGTTTTTT
.	TRBV3-1	TRBJ1-4	.	CASSQSKGVNEKLFF	TGTGCCAGCAGCCAATCGAAAGGGGTGAATGAAAAACTGTTTTTT
.	TRBV29-1	TRBJ1-1	.	CSVVTGLVGEAFF	TGCAGCGTCGTTACAGGGTTAGTAGGCGAAGCTTTCTTT
TRBD2	TRBV19	TRBJ2-1	.	CASSIGGGGAVEQFF	TGTGCCAGTAGTATAGGAGGCGGGGGGGCCGTTGAGCAGTTCTTC
.	TRBV7-9	TRBJ2-7	.	CASSSEQGFDEQYF	TGTGCCAGCAGCTCCGAGCAGGGGTTCGACGAGCAGTACTTC
.	TRBV2	TRBJ1-3	few	CASSALTSGNTIYF	TGTGCCAGCAGTGCCCTAACCTCTGGAAACACCATATATTTT
.	TRBV6-2/TRBV6-3	TRBJ1-1	many	CASSSTATNTEAFF	TGTGCCAGCAGTTCGACAGCTACGAACACTGAAGCTTTCTTT
.	TRBV5-1	TRBJ1-4	few	CASSLVDGGVEKLFF	TGCGCCAGCAGCTTGGTTGATGGGGGCGTAGAAAAACTGTTTTTT
.	TRBV12-3/TRBV12-4	TRBJ2-7	few	CASSLAGHTSYEQDF	TGTGCCAGCAGTTTGGCAGGCCACACCTCCTACGAGCAGGACTTC
TRBD1	TRBV5-1	TRBJ2-4	.	CASSRDRGMAKNIQYF	TGCGCCAGCAGCCGGGACAGGGGGATGGCCAAAAACATTCAGTACTTC
.	TRBV5-1	TRBJ2-1	.	CASSATTGSFGNEQFF	TGCGCCAGCAGCGCTACGACAGGTAGCTTTGGGAATGAGCAGTTCTTC
TRBD1	TRBV5-6	TRBJ1-5	few	CASSFRTGDQPQHF	TGTGCCAGCAGCTTCAGGACAGGGGATCAGCCCCAGCATTTT
.	TRBV10-3	TRBJ2-3	.	CAISPGTTDTQYF	TGTGCCATCAGTCCGGGGACAACGGATACGCAGTATTTT
.	TRBV27	TRBJ2-3	few	CASSPSGGAGTDTQYF	TGTGCCAGCAGTCCGAGTGGGGGGGCCGGCACAGATACGCAGTATTTT
.	TRBV19	TRBJ1-1	few	CASITGRGNTEAFF	TGTGCCAGTATTACGGGGAGGGGGAACACTGAAGCTTTCTTT
.	TRBV20-1	TRBJ1-2	few	CSAILLNYGYTF	TGCAGTGCTATCTTGCTCAACTATGGCTACACCTTC
.	TRBV20-1	TRBJ2-7	many	CSAFQGLEQYF	TGCAGTGCTTTTCAGGGTCTCGAGCAGTACTTC
.	TRBV19	TRBJ1-2	few	CASSINQWKFGGVSGYTF	TGTGCCAGTAGTATTAATCAATGGAAGTTCGGGGGCGTCTCTGGCTACACCTTC
TRBD1	TRBV25-1	TRBJ2-7	.	CASSARTGNIYEQYF	TGTGCCAGCAGTGCCCGGACAGGGAATATCTACGAGCAGTACTTC
TRBD2	TRBV30	TRBJ2-1	many	CAWRLAGGNEQFF	TGTGCCTGGAGGCTAGCGGGGGGCAATGAGCAGTTCTTC
.	TRBV18	TRBJ2-1	many	CASSPDSISYNEQFF	TGTGCCAGCTCACCGGACTCTATCTCCTACAATGAGCAGTTCTTC
.	TRBV20-1	TRBJ1-2	few	CSAREWQGLDGYTF	TGCAGTGCTAGAGAGTGGCAGGGCCTCGATGGCTACACCTTC
.	TRBV6-1	TRBJ1-4	.	CASTSLMLPRSEKLFF	TGTGCCAGCACCTCCTTGATGCTACCACGAAGCGAAAAACTGTTTTTT
.	TRBV3-1	TRBJ2-7	many	CASSQSVNSYEQYF	TGTGCCAGCAGCCAAAGTGTGAACTCCTACGAGCAGTACTTC
TRBD1	TRBV6-1	TRBJ1-2	.	CASSRGRGIYGYTF	TGTGCCAGCAGTCGAGGCAGGGGGATCTATGGCTACACCTTC
TRBD1	TRBV30	TRBJ1-2	few	CAWGDRGLSGYTF	TGTGCCTGGGGGGACAGGGGGCTGAGTGGCTACACCTTC
.	TRBV5-1	TRBJ1-1	many	CASSLIGENTEAFF	TGCGCCAGCAGCTTAATAGGGGAGAACACTGAAGCTTTCTTT
TRBD1	TRBV6-1	TRBJ1-3	few	CASRSGTGSFRGNTIYF	TGTGCCAGCAGATCCGGGACAGGGTCGTTCCGTGGAAACACCATATATTTT
.	TRBV10-1	TRBJ1-4	few	CASILKDKLGSNEKLFF	TGCGCCAGCATCTTGAAGGACAAACTGGGATCCAATGAAAAACTGTTTTTT
.	TRBV19	TRBJ2-5	.	CASTPTKGGKETQYF	TGTGCCAGTACCCCGACAAAGGGGGGCAAAGAGACCCAGTACTTC
.	TRBV30	TRBJ1-2	many	CAWSVTHHGYTF	TGTGCCTGGAGTGTAACCCACCATGGCTACACCTTC